The rows below give T cell receptor beta chains drawn from one sample of a study of T-cell memory formation after mild COVID-19. TCRdb reprocessed the 5' RACE reads with MiXCR, giving one entry per CDR3 protein. This table has about 540,000 distinct CDR3 sequences, about a fifth appearing once. The sequenced sample was PBMCs or a T cell subset sorted from them (not recorded which). Receptors originate from an adult woman who had mild COVID-19 (a few samples of this study predate the infection). Cell type and time point are not known. Both conserved end residues are part of each CDR3. D genes are given only for firm matches. Not all rows give a size; the values are once, few, many and, for expanded clones, a class.

J,V,size,D,DNA,CDR3
TRBJ1-1,TRBV20-1,.,.,TGCAGTGCTAGAGACACGACGGGGCCCCCAAGAGCTTTCTTT,CSARDTTGPPRAFF
TRBJ2-1,TRBV6-2/TRBV6-3,once,TRBD2,TGTGCCAGCAGTTATGTCTGGAGGACTAGCGGGGTCCTGTCTGAGCAGTTCTTC,CASSYVWRTSGVLSEQFF
TRBJ2-6,TRBV15,few,TRBD1,TGTGCCACCAGCAGAGGCCGGGACAGGGGGCTGGGGGCCAACGTCCTGACTTTC,CATSRGRDRGLGANVLTF
TRBJ2-3,TRBV20-1,.,.,TGCAGTGCTGCCCCAGCGGGACAGGGCACAGATACGCAGTATTTT,CSAAPAGQGTDTQYF
TRBJ2-7,TRBV3-1,.,.,TGTGCCAGCAGCCAAGTCAGCTCCTACGAGCAGTACTTC,CASSQVSSYEQYF
TRBJ1-1,TRBV7-2,few,.,TGTGCCAGCAGCTTAGATCTGGGGAGAAACACTGAAGCTTTCTTT,CASSLDLGRNTEAFF
TRBJ2-7,TRBV20-1,few,.,TGCAGTGCTAGTTCCGGGACGGCATCCTACGAGCAGTACTTC,CSASSGTASYEQYF
TRBJ2-1,TRBV20-1,many,.,TGCAGTGCTAGAGAAGGCAGGGAGCAGTTCTTC,CSAREGREQFF
TRBJ2-1,TRBV2,few,TRBD2,TGTGCCAGCAGTCAGAAGCGGGAGAGCTCCTACAATGAGCAGTTCTTC,CASSQKRESSYNEQFF
TRBJ2-7,TRBV7-9,.,.,TGTGCCAGCAGCACGTATACAGGAACCTACGAGCAGTACTTC,CASSTYTGTYEQYF
TRBJ2-6,TRBV4-2,.,.,TGTGCCAGCAGCACTGAAACAGGGTCCGGGGCCAACGTCCTGACTTTC,CASSTETGSGANVLTF
TRBJ2-1,TRBV6-5,.,TRBD1,TGTGCCAGCAGTTACTCCGACAGGGCCCAATCCTACAATGAGCAGTTCTTC,CASSYSDRAQSYNEQFF
TRBJ2-2,TRBV5-1,.,TRBD1,TGCGCCAGCAGCTTGCTACAGGGGGCGCATAGCGGGGAGCTGTTTTTT,CASSLLQGAHSGELFF
TRBJ1-1,TRBV24-1,.,TRBD1,TGTGCCATTGGGACAGGCATAAGAGCTTTCTTT,CAIGTGIRAFF
TRBJ2-2,TRBV5-1,many,TRBD2,TGCGCCACCTCTAGCGGGGGGGCCGCGGACGGGGAGCTGTTTTTT,CATSSGGAADGELFF
TRBJ2-7,TRBV7-9,.,TRBD2,TGTGCCAGCAGCTTTTTGGCCAGTAGCGGGGGCCCCACCTACGAGCAGTACTTC,CASSFLASSGGPTYEQYF
TRBJ1-2,TRBV14,.,TRBD1,TGTGCCAGCAGCCAGGTTGGAGGGGGCGATTATGGCTACACCTTC,CASSQVGGGDYGYTF
TRBJ1-1,TRBV7-3,few,.,TGTGCCAGCAGCAACGGACCTAACACTGAAGCTTTCTTT,CASSNGPNTEAFF
TRBJ1-1,TRBV6-2/TRBV6-3,.,TRBD1,TGTGCCAGCAGTTACTCAGACAGGGGTGCGGCTTTCTTT,CASSYSDRGAAFF
TRBJ2-7,TRBV12-3/TRBV12-4,.,TRBD1,TGTGCCAGCAGCTCAGGGGGTGGCGACGAGCAGTACTTC,CASSSGGGDEQYF
TRBJ2-7,TRBV7-9,few,TRBD2,TGTGCCAGCAGCGAGAGCGGGGCATACGCCTACGAGCAGTACTTC,CASSESGAYAYEQYF
TRBJ2-5,TRBV5-4,.,TRBD1,TGTGCCAGCAGCACAAACAGGGGAGAGACCCAGTACTTC,CASSTNRGETQYF
TRBJ1-3,TRBV27,.,.,TGTGCCAGCAGTTTATCCCTTTCCTCTGGAAACACCATATATTTT,CASSLSLSSGNTIYF
TRBJ1-3,TRBV20-1,.,.,TGCAGTGCTACCGAGGGGGAGCTCGCTGGAAACACCATATATTTT,CSATEGELAGNTIYF
TRBJ2-7,TRBV6-1,.,.,TGTGCCAGCAGTCCGAAGAGGGGAACCTACGAGCAGTACTTC,CASSPKRGTYEQYF
TRBJ2-4,TRBV12-3/TRBV12-4,many,TRBD1,TGTGCCAGCAGCTCGACAGGGGCAAACATTCAGTACTTC,CASSSTGANIQYF
TRBJ2-7,TRBV12-3/TRBV12-4,.,.,TGTGCCAGCAGTTTCTTCTTGGCAGGGGCGTCCTACGAGCAGTACTTC,CASSFFLAGASYEQYF
TRBJ1-1,TRBV9,few,.,TGTGCCAGCAGCGTCAGGGCAGTTAGCACTGAAGCTTTCTTT,CASSVRAVSTEAFF
TRBJ2-1,TRBV4-1,.,.,TGCGCCAGCAGCCACCCTATGGATGAGCAGTTCTTC,CASSHPMDEQFF
TRBJ2-1,TRBV6-2/TRBV6-3,many,TRBD1,TGTGCCAGCAGTTACAGGGGACAGCCCTGGCCGTTCTTC,CASSYRGQPWPFF
TRBJ2-7,TRBV7-6,.,.,TGTGCCAGCAGTCCCATCCTCGGACGGAGCTCCTACGAGCAGTACTTC,CASSPILGRSSYEQYF
TRBJ2-1,TRBV6-2/TRBV6-3,.,.,TGTGCCAGCAGTTACTCGAAGGCGGGGCCCTCCTACAATGAGCAGTTCTTC,CASSYSKAGPSYNEQFF
TRBJ2-1,TRBV2,.,.,TGTGCCAGCACTCAGAACAATGAGCAGTTCTTC,CASTQNNEQFF
TRBJ1-2,TRBV20-1,.,.,TGCAGTGCTTCAGGGGTCTATGGCTACACCTTC,CSASGVYGYTF
TRBJ2-5,TRBV29-1,few,.,TGCAGCGTTGGGCTAGGGGGAGGAGAGACCCAGTACTTC,CSVGLGGGETQYF
TRBJ2-1,TRBV7-9,.,.,TGTGCCAGCAGCTTAGTAGGGGATCTAGACAATGAGCAGTTCTTC,CASSLVGDLDNEQFF
TRBJ2-1,TRBV5-1,.,TRBD2,TGCGCCAGCAGCTTGGTTGTAGCGGGGGCTTTAAGGGAGCAGTTCTTC,CASSLVVAGALREQFF
TRBJ1-2,TRBV20-1,.,TRBD1,TGCAGTGCAGCTCGGACAGGGAGGGAGTTCGGTGGCTACACCTTC,CSAARTGREFGGYTF
TRBJ2-3,TRBV6-5,.,TRBD2,TGTGCCAGCAGACCCAGGACTAGCGGGATTGCAGATACGCAGTATTTT,CASRPRTSGIADTQYF
TRBJ2-3,TRBV6-4,.,TRBD2,TGTGCCAGCAGTGACGAAGGGGCGGGGGTAGATACGCAGTATTTT,CASSDEGAGVDTQYF
TRBJ2-6,TRBV4-3,few,.,TGCGCCAGCAGCCAAGATTACCCTGGGGCCAACGTCCTGACTTTC,CASSQDYPGANVLTF
TRBJ2-1,TRBV7-9,.,.,TGTGCCAGCAGCCCTACTCAGGCTACAATTAGGGAGCAGTTCTTC,CASSPTQATIREQFF
TRBJ2-1,TRBV15,.,.,TGTGCCACCAGCCGAGGACTCACTGAGCAGTTCTTC,CATSRGLTEQFF
TRBJ1-2,TRBV7-9,.,.,TGTGCCAGCAGGGGCCCCTATGGCTACACCTTC,CASRGPYGYTF
TRBJ1-2,TRBV4-3,many,.,TGCGCCAGCAGCCAAAAGGCATACGGCAATCCAGTACACTATGGCTACACCTTC,CASSQKAYGNPVHYGYTF
TRBJ2-5,TRBV6-2/TRBV6-3,.,TRBD1,TGTGCCAGCAGTGCCTCCGGGACAGGGCGGCAAGAGACCCAGTACTTC,CASSASGTGRQETQYF
TRBJ2-5,TRBV7-2,many,.,TGTGCCAGCAGGACCTATTTGGAGGAGACCCAGTACTTC,CASRTYLEETQYF
TRBJ1-1,TRBV5-1,.,TRBD1,TGCGCCAGCAGCAGGGGGACAGGTTCGAACACTGAAGCTTTCTTT,CASSRGTGSNTEAFF
TRBJ1-6,TRBV7-9,.,.,TGTGCCAGCAGCCATCAGGGGAACCTCGGTTCACCCCTCCACTTT,CASSHQGNLGSPLHF
TRBJ2-2,TRBV7-6,few,.,TGTGCCAGCAGCGCGGCGGGGACGGGGGAGCTGTTTTTT,CASSAAGTGELFF
TRBJ2-3,TRBV7-3,.,TRBD2,TGTGCCAGCAGCTCCCTGACTAGCGGGGGGAAGGGAATAAATACGCAGTATTTT,CASSSLTSGGKGINTQYF
TRBJ2-1,TRBV11-2,.,TRBD1,TGTGCCAGCAGCTTTGACAGGGTAAGGGGAGATGAGCAGTTCTTC,CASSFDRVRGDEQFF
TRBJ2-1,TRBV7-2,.,TRBD2,TGTGCCAGCAGCCTCATAAGCGGGACTACAGATGAGCAGTTCTTC,CASSLISGTTDEQFF
TRBJ2-7,TRBV4-2,few,TRBD1,TGTGCCAGCAGCCAAGTTGGACAGGGGGCACGGGAGCAGTACTTC,CASSQVGQGAREQYF
TRBJ1-2,TRBV27,.,.,TGTGCCAGCAGGCAAACCGGGACGTTATATGGCTACACCTTC,CASRQTGTLYGYTF
TRBJ1-1,TRBV18,few,.,TGTGCCAGCTCACCAAAGTGGGGAGAGGACACTGAAGCTTTCTTT,CASSPKWGEDTEAFF